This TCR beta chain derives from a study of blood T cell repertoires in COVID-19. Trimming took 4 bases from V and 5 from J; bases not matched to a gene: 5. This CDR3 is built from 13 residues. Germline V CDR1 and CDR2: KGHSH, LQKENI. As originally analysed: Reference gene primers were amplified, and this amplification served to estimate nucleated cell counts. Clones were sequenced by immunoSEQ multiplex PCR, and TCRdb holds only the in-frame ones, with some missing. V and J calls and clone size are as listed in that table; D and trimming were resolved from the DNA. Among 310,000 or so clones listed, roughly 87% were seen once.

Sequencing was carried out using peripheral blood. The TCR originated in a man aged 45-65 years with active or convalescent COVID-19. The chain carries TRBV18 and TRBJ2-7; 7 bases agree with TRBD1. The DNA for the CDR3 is TGTGCCAGCTCACGGGACAGAATGAACGAGCAGTACTTC. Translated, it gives CASSRDRMNEQYF. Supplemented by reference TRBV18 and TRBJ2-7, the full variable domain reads NAGVMQNPRHLVRRRGQEARLRCSPMKGHSHVYWYRQLPEEGLKFMVYLQKENIIDESGMPKERFSAEFPKEGPSILRIQQVVRGDSAAYFCASSRDRMNEQYFGPGTRLTVT.